This TCR beta chain was found in a study of blood T cell repertoires in COVID-19 (TCRdb year 2020). About the study as a whole: The collaborator samples originated in the United States, Italy and Spain and spanned the acute and convalescent phases of COVID-19. Nearly every sample came with metadata listing a de-identified subject ID, COVID-19 status, age in years and sex. The repertoires were made available in a free public database intended to serve as a resource for research on the immune response to SARS-CoV-2. The samples were drawn from the first 160 participants of the ongoing ImmuneRACE study and from 1,200 or so subjects provided by 6 global collaborators. Deeply sampled blood TCRbeta repertoires from subjects exposed to, actively infected with, or recovered from COVID-19 were included in the dataset. The prospective study material was composed of cDNA or gDNA derived from T cells, B-cell-depleted T cells, or PBMCs. HLA class I and class II types, where available, came from metadata supplied by the sample provider rather than from assay-based typing. What the authors observed across the whole study: How much clinical and demographic metadata was included differed by source and by participant, and the metadata was provided uncurated.

The collaborating institutions used their own protocols to collect whole blood in K2EDTA tubes. For TCRbeta analysis, collaborators shipped samples in one of three forms: frozen whole blood, isolated PBMCs, or DNA extracted from either of those sample types. On this clone: Its antigen remains undetermined. Nothing much larger sits one base from this clone, and base qualities are not available.

TCRbeta CDR3 regions were amplified from genomic DNA by means of the immunoSEQ Assay, a bias-controlled multiplex PCR. The authors processed their data as follows. The number of nucleated cells in each sample was estimated by amplification of reference gene primers within the assay. To quantify the absolute abundance of each unique TCRbeta CDR3 rearrangement, sequence reads were collapsed and filtered. Productive Simpson clonality was computed per sample as the square root of Simpson's diversity index over productive rearrangements. TCRdb retrieved this table from immuneACCESS and kept in-frame rearrangements only. Not all clones are present; in checked studies, unresolved V genes account for under half, and no reason is known for the remainder. The V and J calls and clone size come from that table; D and trimming were worked out from the DNA. The sample profile shows 65,000 to 85,000 clones; roughly 88% of them were found once. The biggest ten clones account for approximately 2.5% of the sample.

This TCR came from a human donor in a cohort sampled during active COVID-19. The sequencing input was peripheral blood.

The CDR3 loop reads CAWSPTSGRADTQYF. In nucleotide form, the sequence is TGTGCCTGGAGTCCGACTAGCGGGAGGGCAGATACGCAGTATTTT. Rearrangement joined TRBV30 to TRBJ2-3, with TRBD2 matching 14 junction bases. The germline V gene (reference sequence) sets CDR1 to GTSNPN and CDR2 to SVGIG. V is trimmed back by 2 bases and J by 4 bases, and the junction contains 2 bases that no gene match accounts for. Its CDR3 holds 15 amino acids, cysteine through phenylalanine. Just the 45-base CDR3 DNA is kept, in frame starting at base 1.